This TCR beta chain comes out of a study of beta chain features in type 1 diabetes. The study's findings and limits: Here, the possible influence of HLA type (on TCRB rearrangement) remained unresolved.

All of the isolated RNA was reverse transcribed, so expressed TCRB transcripts were sequenced. Sequencing used immunoSEQ multiplex PCR; TCRdb keeps in-frame clones, though not all of them. Of about half a million clones in the sample, approximately 10% were seen once. CDR1 MDHEN and CDR2 SYDVKM come from the germline V gene. This CDR3 has 15 residues. Between the trimmed V and J ends, which lost 7 bases and 1 base, there was a span of 16 bases. The table lists this clone with a count of one. Its antigen is as yet unknown. CD4+ naive, central memory, regulatory and stem cell-like memory cells were sorted via CD45RO/CCR7/CD25/CD127/CD95/CD27. Each sorted fraction was over 95% pure.

The origin of this receptor is a woman aged 18-29 years in good health. The specimen was naive CD4+ T cells from blood. This chain connects TRBV28 to TRBJ1-2; D is perhaps TRBD1 (6 bases). Here the CDR3 DNA reads TGTGCCAGCAATATGGACAGCCCTCTTAACTATGGCTACACCTTC. Translation: CASNMDSPLNYGYTF.